The clone carrying this TCR beta chain appeared a single time. These data belong to a study of blood T cell repertoires in COVID-19. Study information: Samples taken during acute and convalescent COVID-19 were collected in the United States, Italy and Spain.

Seattle's enrolled individuals joined amid active infection and were then monitored longitudinally. Assay: immunoSEQ multiplex PCR; the TCRdb copy retains only in-frame clones and omits some. The sample carries about 140,000 clones, approximately 90% recorded once. The V gene's germline CDR1 is WSHSY and CDR2 SAAADI. V lost 3 bases to trimming and J lost 0 bases, with 13 bases between them. The CDR3 runs 16 residues. The specimen sequenced was peripheral blood. The rearrangement uses TRBV10-2 and TRBJ2-3; maybe TRBD1 (5 bases). The sequence came from a human donor with COVID-19, enrolled during active disease. The donor label of this sample is uncertain. CDR3 nucleotide sequence: TGCGCCAGCAGTGATAGGGGCCTAACAAGCACAGATACGCAGTATTTT. This codes for CASSDRGLTSTDTQYF.